This T cell receptor beta chain was observed in a study of blood T cell repertoires in COVID-19 (dated by TCRdb to 2019 to 2021). Notes on the research overall: Samples from collaborators originated in the United States, Italy and Spain and spanned both the acute and convalescent phases of COVID-19. The prospective study material was composed of cDNA or gDNA derived from T cells, B-cell-depleted T cells, or PBMCs. The dataset comprised deeply sampled blood TCRbeta repertoires from subjects exposed to, actively infected with, or recovered from COVID-19. The repertoires were released in a freely available public database intended as a resource for research on the immune response to SARS-CoV-2. The samples were drawn from two sources: the first 160 participants of the ongoing ImmuneRACE study, and 950 to 1,500 subjects contributed by 6 global collaborators. A de-identified subject ID, COVID-19 status, age in years and sex were almost always included in the sample metadata. HLA class I and class II types, where available, came from metadata supplied by the sample provider rather than from assay-based typing. Study-level results and caveats: The amount of clinical and demographic metadata varied by source and participant and was provided uncurated.

One collaborating source in Seattle enrolled patients while the patients were actively infected and followed the patients over time throughout the course of disease. Collaborating institutions collected whole blood in K2EDTA tubes following their own protocols. Collaborator samples were shipped for TCRbeta analysis as frozen whole blood, isolated PBMCs, or DNA extracted from either sample type. This clone was observed a handful of times. It has no known antigen specificity. No base qualities exist here, and no much larger clone lies one base off it. TCRbeta CDR3 regions were amplified from genomic DNA using the immunoSEQ Assay, a bias-controlled multiplex PCR. The authors' analysis ran thus. The number of nucleated cells in each sample was estimated from the amplification of reference gene primers within the assay. To quantify the absolute abundance of each unique TCRbeta CDR3 rearrangement, sequence reads were collapsed and filtered. For each sample, productive Simpson clonality was calculated as the square root of Simpson's diversity index over productive rearrangements. TCRdb obtained this table from immuneACCESS and retained in-frame rearrangements with V and J assigned. These tables miss some clones; where compared with another copy, unresolved V genes account for less than half of the shortfall, and the remainder is unexplained. For V, J and clone size, that table is used; D and trimming come from the DNA. This sample is represented by 70,000 to 100,000 clones; 87% of them were singletons. Of the sample, 18% falls within the top ten clones.

Including cysteine and phenylalanine, the CDR3 has 16 amino acids. Just CDR3 DNA is preserved here, 48 bases in frame from base 1. V lost 0 bases and J lost 3 bases, and the count of bases not matched to a germline gene is 4. As encoded in the germline V gene, CDR1 is SNHLY while CDR2 is FYNNEI. The rearranged segments are TRBV2 and TRBJ1-5, with 8 central nucleotides matching TRBD1. The TCR was taken from a woman aged 55-70 years with COVID-19, enrolled during active disease. Sequencing input: peripheral blood. The base sequence is TGTGCCAGCAGTGAAGCAGGACAGGGTTTCAATCAGCCCCAGCATTTT. Its protein product is CASSEAGQGFNQPQHF. Beyond the CDR3, the reference TRBV2 and TRBJ1-5 genes provide the residues; the full variable domain reads: EPEVTQTPSHQVTQMGQEVILRCVPISNHLYFYWYRQILGQKVEFLVSFYNNEISEKSEIFDDQFSVERPDGSNFTLKIRSTKLEDSAMYFCASSEAGQGFNQPQHFGDGTRLSIL.